This TCR beta chain is drawn from a study of blood T cell repertoires in COVID-19. Study context: Whether acute or convalescent, the COVID-19 samples came from the United States, Italy and Spain. Nucleic acid was either cDNA or gDNA, and it came from T cells, B-cell-depleted T cells, or PBMCs.

The germline CDR1 and CDR2 sequences are SGHRS and YFSETQ. CDR3 length: 14 amino acids. Trimming took 5 bases from V and 2 from J; bases not matched to a gene: 6. In the original analysis: Reference gene primers were amplified, and this amplification served to estimate nucleated cell counts. Clones were sequenced by immunoSEQ multiplex PCR, and TCRdb holds only the in-frame ones, with some missing. V, J and clone size derive from that table, while D and trimming were established from the DNA sequence. The sample consists of tens of thousands of clones, approximately 90% of them appearing once. The chain links TRBV5-1 to TRBJ2-5; 7 bases agree with TRBD1. Sequencing was done on a sample of peripheral blood. This TCR was sampled from a woman in her 70s with active COVID-19. This chain's CDR3 is CASRGDSNQETQYF. CDR3 in DNA: TGCGCCAGCAGGGGGGACAGTAATCAAGAGACCCAGTACTTC.